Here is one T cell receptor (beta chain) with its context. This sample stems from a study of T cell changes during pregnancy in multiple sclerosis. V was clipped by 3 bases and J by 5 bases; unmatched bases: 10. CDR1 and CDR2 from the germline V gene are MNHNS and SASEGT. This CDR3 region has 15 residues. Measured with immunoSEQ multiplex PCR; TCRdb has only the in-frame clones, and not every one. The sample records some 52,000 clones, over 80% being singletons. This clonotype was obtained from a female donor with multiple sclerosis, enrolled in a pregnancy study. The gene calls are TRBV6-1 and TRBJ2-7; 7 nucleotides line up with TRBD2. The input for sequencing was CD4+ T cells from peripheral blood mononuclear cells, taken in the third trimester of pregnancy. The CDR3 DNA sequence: TGTGCCAGCAGTGAGGGGGGAGGGAAATACCACGAGCAGTACTTC. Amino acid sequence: CASSEGGGKYHEQYF.